This T cell receptor (beta chain) comes out of a study of type 1 regulatory T cells. In the study overall: This in vitro CD4 product, T-allo10, is enriched for Tr1 cells and alloantigen-specific.

TCRdb re-called the reads with MiXCR, one entry per CDR3 protein. The table lists tens of thousands of distinct CDR3 sequences, roughly two thirds of them singletons, with 1.5% to 2% in the top ten. Remarks on this clonotype: Its specificity is not known. A read error may produce the germline difference seen at one junction end.

The CDR3 has 11 amino acids. Germline loops: CDR1 PRHDT, CDR2 FYEKMQ (reference sequence). The rearrangement joins TRBV13 to TRBJ1-1, with TRBD1 matching 8 bases. The sequence was collected from a human donor in good health. Sequences were obtained from cultured non-Tr1 T cells, either the whole culture or a sorted T cell fraction (not recorded which). CDR3 bases: TGTGCCAGCAGCTTAGGACAGGGGGGAATCTTT. This sequence encodes CASSLGQGGIF.